The 3 T cell receptor beta chains below come from one sample, sequenced in a study of Ad26.COV2.S vaccination and SARS-CoV-2 variants (dated by TCRdb to 2020 to 2023). The sample's treatment or condition, from its label and the paper: 15 to 20 received Ad26.COV2.S at low or high dose, single or two shots; roughly five received placebo; per-sample allocation not given. Repertoires of vaccine and placebo recipients were sequenced from samples collected on day 63 after the first injection. Receptor amplification or capture employed the immunoSEQ multiplex PCR assay. In TCRdb, the immuneACCESS table is reduced to in-frame sequences with V and J assigned. These tables do not hold every clone; where another copy was compared, an unresolved V gene accounts for under half, and the others remain unexplained. Recorded for this sample are roughly 500,000 clones; 89% of them occurred a single time. Jointly, the top ten make up approximately 2.5% of the sample.

Sequenced here: peripheral blood, sampled in a trial of Ad26.COV2.S vaccine versus placebo. Receptor source: a person between 18 and 65 years old who received the Ad26.COV2.S COVID-19 vaccine or a placebo.

V is TRBV6-5 and J is TRBJ1-2; 7 bases map to TRBD1. V shed 0 bases and J 5 bases; nucleotides not matched to a gene: 9. The CDR3 loop spans 16 amino acids. From germline, CDR1 is MNHEY and CDR2 SVGAGI. CDR3 nucleotide sequence: TGTGCCAGCAGTTACTCGCCAGGGGGGGACAATTATGGCTACACCTTC. Translation gives CASSYSPGGDNYGYTF.

The chain has TRBV19 and TRBJ2-1, with D possibly TRBD2 on 7 matching bases. Trimming took 6 bases from V and 5 from J, leaving 20 bases between them. Germline V gene sequence: CDR1 LNHDA, CDR2 SQIVND (reference sequence). The CDR3 is 16 amino acids. The CDR3 reads CASSGGPGSRDNEQFF. The CDR3 DNA reads as TGTGCCAGTAGCGGGGGGCCAGGCTCACGCGACAATGAGCAGTTCTTC.

The V call is TRBV4-2, the J call TRBJ2-1; 9 nucleotides match TRBD2. This CDR3 contains 19 residues. V trimming: 4 bases; J trimming: 5 bases; junction bases outside the gene matches: 18. From germline, CDR1 is LGHNA and CDR2 YNFKEQ. CDR3 sequence (DNA): TGTGCCAGCAGCCCCACCAAAACTAGCGGGTCCGGTCGGGACAATGAGCAGTTCTTC. Translated, it gives CASSPTKTSGSGRDNEQFF.